The 15 T cell receptor beta chains reported below all come from one sample, sequenced in a study of Ad26.COV2.S vaccination and SARS-CoV-2 variants. Some clones are missing from TCRdb's copy, which holds only in-frame ones; the method was immunoSEQ multiplex PCR. Found here are roughly 400,000 clones, less than 95% of them singletons; the top ten hold less than 4.5%. Documented treatment: some 20 received Ad26.COV2.S at low or high dose, single or two shots; several received placebo; per-sample allocation not given. Sampling occurred on day 63 after the first vaccine or placebo injection. The sequencing here drew on peripheral blood, taken in a trial of Ad26.COV2.S vaccine versus placebo. These receptors were collected from a person aged 18 to 65 who received the Ad26.COV2.S COVID-19 vaccine or a placebo.

The chain carries TRBV10-3 and TRBJ2-7; TRBD1 aligns across 8 bases. The J segment lost 0 bases and the V segment lost 6 bases, leaving 7 bases of the junction unmatched. Per the germline V gene, CDR1 is ENHRY and CDR2 is SYGVKD. This CDR3 spans 15 amino acids. This CDR3 reads CAIRGTGTGSYEQYF. CDR3 sequence (DNA): TGTGCCATCAGGGGGACCGGGACAGGCTCCTACGAGCAGTACTTC.

Only one count was recorded for this clone. The chain recombines TRBV27 with TRBJ2-5; no clear D gene. The ends were cut back, 3 bases at V and 5 bases at J, with 19 bases in the middle. The CDR3 spans 16 residues. Germline V gene lookup returns CDR1 MNHEY and CDR2 SMNVEV (reference sequence). The CDR3 region is CASSFSQEYVLETQYF. CDR3 DNA sequence: TGTGCCAGCAGTTTCTCTCAGGAGTACGTATTGGAGACCCAGTACTTC.

The rearrangement joins TRBV7-2 to TRBJ2-2; D may correspond to TRBD1 or TRBD2 (5 bases each). The CDR3 sequence is 16 residues long. Trimming took off 5 bases at V and 9 bases at J, with 22 bases between the two ends. Germline CDR1 reads SGHTA; CDR2 reads FQGNSA. The DNA of the CDR3 is TGTGCCAGCAGCCCAGGGAGAGACTATAGACGGTGGGAGCTGTTTTTT. Its protein is CASSPGRDYRRWELFF.

The V gene is TRBV6-2 or TRBV6-3, the J gene TRBJ1-1; D remains unclear. Germline CDR1 is MNHEY and CDR2 is SVGEGT. V lost 4 bases, J lost 3 bases, and 18 bases lay in between. This CDR3 has 16 amino acids. The CDR3 nucleotides read TGTGCCAGCAGTTCCCTTTGGACGGACGAGTACACTGAAGCTTTCTTT. This translates into CASSSLWTDEYTEAFF.

The chain joins TRBV7-2 to TRBJ2-2, with TRBD1 matching over 10 bases. The V segment lost 5 bases and the J segment 4 bases; nucleotides outside the gene matches: 7. Per germline, CDR1 SGHTA and CDR2 FQGNSA. The CDR3 covers 16 residues. For the CDR3, the DNA is TGTGCCAGCAGCCTGACAGGGGGCGAGATCACCGGGGAGCTGTTTTTT. Translation: CASSLTGGEITGELFF.

This clone was detected once. The V call is TRBV2, the J call TRBJ2-1; 8 nucleotides match TRBD2. With 6 bases clipped from V and 4 bases from J, the junction kept 8 bases outside the gene matches. The CDR3 is made up of 15 amino acids. Germline V gene data show CDR1 as SNHLY and CDR2 as FYNNEI. The CDR3 loop is CASSASSGRYNEQFF. The CDR3 DNA follows: TGTGCCAGCAGCGCCTCCAGCGGGAGATACAATGAGCAGTTCTTC.

The gene calls are TRBV5-1 and TRBJ2-7, with D perhaps TRBD1 (6 bases). This CDR3 has 16 amino acids. Between the trimmed V and J ends, which lost 0 bases and 3 bases, there was a span of 16 bases. From germline, CDR1 is SGHRS and CDR2 YFSETQ. The CDR3 reads CASSLVGRGRGYEQYF. For the CDR3, the DNA is TGCGCCAGCAGCTTGGTTGGCAGGGGAAGGGGCTACGAGCAGTACTTC.

The chain employs TRBV27 and TRBJ1-2; TRBD1 is a possible D gene (6 bases). CDR1 MNHEY and CDR2 SMNVEV come from the germline V gene (reference sequence). CDR3 length equals 15 residues. With 0 bases removed from V and 2 bases from J, the gap between germline ends came to 10 bases. CDR3 protein: CASSLSATGNYGYTF. CDR3 DNA sequence: TGTGCCAGCAGTTTATCGGCCACAGGGAACTATGGCTACACCTTC.

The chain couples TRBV27 to TRBJ1-3; D gene ambiguous. The germline V and J ends were trimmed by 4 bases and 0 bases, with 10 bases remaining between them. CDR3 length: 15 amino acids. The germline gives CDR1 MNHEY, CDR2 SMNVEV (reference sequence). In DNA, the CDR3 is TGTGCCAGCAGTTCCTCCCCTGGCTCTGGAAACACCATATATTTT. The encoded protein is CASSSSPGSGNTIYF.

The chain is built from TRBV4-1 and TRBJ2-1; no firm D call. Trimming cost V 1 base and J 7 bases, with 5 bases left between them. The germline V gene encodes CDR1 MGHRA and CDR2 YSYEKL. The CDR3 runs to 12 residues. In nucleotides, the CDR3 is TGCGCCAGCAGCCAAGTCGATAATGAGCAGTTCTTC. Protein product: CASSQVDNEQFF.

This chain connects TRBV29-1 to TRBJ1-1; possible D gene TRBD1, 5 bases. V was cut by 6 bases and J by 1 base, with 12 bases left in between. The CDR3 contains 13 residues. CDR1 is SQVTM, CDR2 ANQGSEA, per germline. The chain's CDR3 is CSVGATGNTEAFF. DNA of the CDR3: TGCAGCGTAGGGGCCACAGGGAACACTGAAGCTTTCTTT.

In DNA form, the CDR3 reads TGTGCCAGCAGCCCTGGCGGGACCGCGGGCACAGATACGCAGTATTTT. Its translation: CASSPGGTAGTDTQYF. The V and J genes are TRBV9 and TRBJ2-3; D may be TRBD2 (6 bases). The V gene's germline CDR1 is SGDLS and CDR2 YYNGEE. Trimming took 4 bases from V and 1 from J, leaving 16 bases between them. The CDR3 length is 16 residues.

The chain is built from TRBV7-9 and TRBJ1-4; TRBD1 matches 8 bases. CDR1 and CDR2 from the germline V gene are SEHNR and FQNEAQ (reference sequence). The CDR3 length is 16 residues. Germline trimming cut 5 bases from V and 5 bases from J; bases unmatched to any gene: 10. In DNA, the CDR3 is TGTGCCAGCAGCCTCCTTCCGGGACAGGCGAATGAAAAACTGTTTTTT. This translates into CASSLLPGQANEKLFF.

This clone has just a few counts. The chain couples TRBV5-4 to TRBJ2-7; 9 positions agree with TRBD1. V lost 3 bases, J lost 4 bases, and 5 bases stayed unmatched. The CDR3 length is 14 residues. Germline loops: CDR1 SGHNT, CDR2 YYREEE (reference sequence). The DNA of the CDR3 is TGTGCCAGCAGCTCTAGACAGGGGGATTACGAGCAGTACTTC. Protein product: CASSSRQGDYEQYF.

The chain is built from TRBV10-3 and TRBJ1-5, with 7 nucleotides matching TRBD1. Germline trimming cut 10 bases from V and 5 bases from J; bases unmatched to any gene: 11. Germline V gives CDR1 ENHRY, CDR2 SYGVKD. This CDR3 spans 14 amino acids. The CDR3 DNA sequence: TGTGCCACCTCGGGAACAGGGGACGATCAGCCCCAGCATTTT. As protein: CATSGTGDDQPQHF.